This section outlines one T cell receptor beta chain sequence together with its context. As yet, its antigen is unknown. Since a much larger clone is just one base distant, this may be a read error. In building TCR beta libraries, iRepertoire HTBI primers were used together with Arm-PCR of CDR3 regions. In TCRdb, the multiplex PCR reads were re-called with MiXCR into one record per CDR3 protein. This table holds 400,000 to 500,000 distinct CDR3 sequences, around 21% found once. These data belong to a study of regulatory T cells in long-lasting Graves disease. Study information: Persistent Graves' disease required over 5 years of antithyroid drugs and positive TSH receptor antibodies. Notes on the study in general: Less diverse TCR repertoires were seen in persistent Graves' patients than in newly diagnosed ones.

Time point defined: persistent/refractory GD, antithyroid drugs over 5 years with positive TRAb. TCR sequences were obtained from RNA taken from PBMCs. EDTA tubes collected approximately 10 milliliters of peripheral blood. The input for sequencing was peripheral blood mononuclear cells (PBMCs), taken when the disease was refractory, from a patient treated with antithyroid drugs. This TCR was recovered from a female donor with Graves disease.

DNA for the CDR3: TGTGCCAGCAGCTCGTTGAGACAGCAAGAGACCCAGTACTTC. Translation gives CASSSLRQQETQYF. The rearrangement uses TRBV7-9 and TRBJ2-5; tentative D call: TRBD1 (5 bases). Germline V CDR1 and CDR2: SEHNR, FQNEAQ (reference sequence). Deletions cut 4 bases from V and 2 bases from J, with 11 bases between. The CDR3 sequence is 14 residues long.